This T cell receptor (beta chain) was identified during a study of PD-1 blockade in classical Hodgkin lymphoma. Time point here: newly diagnosed, previously untreated cHL patient sample. Comparator PBMCs were from newly diagnosed, untreated classical Hodgkin lymphoma. Germline V gene data show CDR1 as SNHLY and CDR2 as FYNNEI. Trimming cost V 7 bases and J 3 bases; bases outside gene matches: 9. The CDR3 has 14 amino acids. Produced via immunoSEQ multiplex PCR; TCRdb's table is partial and in-frame only. The sample yields under 20,000 clones, around 90% seen once. Sequencing used peripheral blood mononuclear cells (PBMCs). This rearrangement joins TRBV2 to TRBJ2-7; 7 positions agree with TRBD2. The sequence derives from a human donor with classical Hodgkin lymphoma. The CDR3: CASTPGGSYYEQYF. CDR3 coding DNA: TGTGCCAGCACCCCCGGCGGGAGCTACTACGAGCAGTACTTC. Full variable domain (outside the CDR3, taken from reference TRBV2 and TRBJ2-7): EPEVTQTPSHQVTQMGQEVILRCVPISNHLYFYWYRQILGQKVEFLVSFYNNEISEKSEIFDDQFSVERPDGSNFTLKIRSTKLEDSAMYFCASTPGGSYYEQYFGPGTRLTVT.